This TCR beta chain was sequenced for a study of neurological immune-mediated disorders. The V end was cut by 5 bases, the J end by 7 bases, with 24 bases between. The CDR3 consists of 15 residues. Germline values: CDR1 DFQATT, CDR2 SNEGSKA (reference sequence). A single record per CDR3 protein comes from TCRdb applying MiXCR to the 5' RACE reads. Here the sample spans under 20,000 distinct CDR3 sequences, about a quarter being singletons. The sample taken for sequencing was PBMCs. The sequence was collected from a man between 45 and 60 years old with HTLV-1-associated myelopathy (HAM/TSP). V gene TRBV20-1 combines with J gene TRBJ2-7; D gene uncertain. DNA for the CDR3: TGCAGTGCTCCTCCAGCCACCCCCTATGGTTTAGAGCAGTACTTC. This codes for CSAPPATPYGLEQYF.